The 5 T cell receptor beta chains listed next were all sequenced from one sample in a study of blood T cell repertoires in COVID-19. Using immunoSEQ multiplex PCR, the repertoire was profiled, and TCRdb retains in-frame clones only, with some absent. The profile shows more than 85,000 clones, approximately 91% of them singletons. Sample: peripheral blood. The receptors derive from a man aged 55 to 70 with acute or convalescent COVID-19.

The chain recombines TRBV3-1 (or the pseudogene TRBV3-2) with TRBJ2-1; D is uncertain. Germline lookup yields CDR1 LGHDT and CDR2 YNNKEL (reference sequence). This CDR3 spans 16 amino acids. V was pared by 4 bases and J by 3 bases, with 16 bases between. This CDR3 is CASSPEEFSIYNEQFF. The CDR3 bases are TGTGCCAGCAGCCCCGAAGAATTTAGTATCTACAATGAGCAGTTCTTC.

This chain uses TRBV30 with TRBJ1-4; D possibly corresponds to TRBD1 (5 bases). Germline-derived CDR1 and CDR2 are GTSNPN and SVGIG (reference sequence). This CDR3 has 13 amino acids. Trimming removed 2 bases at V and 7 bases at J, with 11 bases between. DNA of the CDR3: TGTGCCTGGAGTTCAGGGTTTGGTGAAAAACTGTTTTTT. This encodes CAWSSGFGEKLFF.

This rearrangement joins TRBV27 to TRBJ1-1, with a weak D call TRBD1 (6 bases). Germline V gene lookup returns CDR1 MNHEY and CDR2 SMNVEV (reference sequence). V lost 0 bases to trimming and J lost 6 bases, with 11 bases between them. The CDR3 length is 14 residues. Here the CDR3 DNA reads TGTGCCAGCAGTTTATCGGCGGGGGCGGCTGAAGCTTTCTTT. Protein: CASSLSAGAAEAFF.

The chain has TRBV6-1 and TRBJ1-5, with D tentatively TRBD1 (5 bases). Trimming took 3 bases from V and 4 from J, leaving 13 bases between them. Germline CDR1 reads MNHNS; CDR2 reads SASEGT. There are 15 residues in the CDR3. In nucleotides, the CDR3 is TGTGCCAGCAGTGAGGGCAGGGTTCCTAATCAGCCCCAGCATTTT. It translates to CASSEGRVPNQPQHF.

The count of this clone is one. The chain links TRBV4-2 to TRBJ2-2; 9 nucleotides align to TRBD2. CDR3 length equals 17 residues. The V gene's germline CDR1 is LGHNA and CDR2 YNFKEQ. V gave up 0 bases and J gave up 5 bases; unmatched junction bases: 7. This CDR3 reads CASSQEGLAGNTGELFF. The CDR3, as DNA: TGTGCCAGCAGCCAAGAAGGGCTAGCGGGAAATACCGGGGAGCTGTTTTTT.